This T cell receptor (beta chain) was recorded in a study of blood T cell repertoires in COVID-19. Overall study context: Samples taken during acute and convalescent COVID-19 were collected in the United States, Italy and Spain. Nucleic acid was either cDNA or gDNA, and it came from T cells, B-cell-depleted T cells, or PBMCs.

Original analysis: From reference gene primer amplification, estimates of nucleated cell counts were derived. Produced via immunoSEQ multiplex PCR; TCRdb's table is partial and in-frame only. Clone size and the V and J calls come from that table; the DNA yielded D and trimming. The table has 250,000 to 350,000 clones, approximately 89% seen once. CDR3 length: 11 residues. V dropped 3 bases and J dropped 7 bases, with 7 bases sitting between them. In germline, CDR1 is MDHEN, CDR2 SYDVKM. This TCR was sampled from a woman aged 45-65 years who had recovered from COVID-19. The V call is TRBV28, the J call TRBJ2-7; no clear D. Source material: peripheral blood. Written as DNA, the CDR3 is TGTGCCAGCAGTTTCCGCCGGGAGCAGTACTTC. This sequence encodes CASSFRREQYF.